A selection of T cell receptor beta chains follows, all from one sample in a study of CD8 T cells in Susac syndrome. TCRdb re-called the immunoSEQ multiplex PCR reads with MiXCR, one entry per CDR3 protein. Of some 190,000 distinct CDR3 sequences in the sample, approximately 96% are singletons; the top ten hold 0.093%. Sequenced material: CD4+ T cells from PBMCs. Receptors were obtained from a human donor with multiple sclerosis. Both conserved end residues are part of each CDR3. The D gene is left open where the match is weak. Clone size is shown for a subset of rows, as once, few, many or a class of expanded clone.

TRBD1 | TRBJ1-2 | TRBV10-2 | - | TGCGCCAGCACCGGACAGGGAAGCCTTTATGGCTACACCTTC | CASTGQGSLYGYTF
- | TRBJ2-7 | TRBV20-1 | - | TGCAGTGCTAGAGCCGGCCCAGGCAACGAGCAGTACTTC | CSARAGPGNEQYF
TRBD2 | TRBJ2-3 | TRBV6-4 | once | TGTGCCAGCAGCGCGGTAGCGGGGGGGCCGGCAGATACGCAGTATTTT | CASSAVAGGPADTQYF
- | TRBJ2-2 | TRBV13 | - | TGTGCCAGCAGCTTAACAGCGAACACCGGGGAGCTGTTTTTT | CASSLTANTGELFF
- | TRBJ1-1 | TRBV30 | - | TGTGCCTGGACTCTTCACACTTCTCGCGCTGAAGCTTTCTTT | CAWTLHTSRAEAFF
- | TRBJ1-4 | TRBV29-1 | - | TGCAGCGTCGGACAGAGGGCGGGAAAACTGTTTTTT | CSVGQRAGKLFF
- | TRBJ2-5 | TRBV7-2 | - | TGTGCCAGCAGCCCGGGCCGGGGGCTCTTATACTTC | CASSPGRGLLYF
- | TRBJ2-2 | TRBV27 | - | TGTGCCAGTCAGTTTATCAGGTGGTTGGACACCGGGGAGCTGTTTTTT | CASQFIRWLDTGELFF
TRBD1 | TRBJ1-2 | TRBV6-1 | once | TGTGCCAGCAGCGGCCACAGGGGTGGCTACACCTTC | CASSGHRGGYTF
- | TRBJ2-5 | TRBV7-9 | - | TGTGCCAGCAGCTCCCGGGACGGGTACCAAGAGACCCAGTACTTC | CASSSRDGYQETQYF
- | TRBJ1-4 | TRBV30 | - | TGTGCCTTACAGTGGAACGAAAAACTGTTTTTT | CALQWNEKLFF
- | TRBJ2-5 | TRBV5-1 | - | TGCGCCAGCAGCTTGGGCGGGGATCCTCTCCAAGAGACCCAGTACTTC | CASSLGGDPLQETQYF
TRBD1 | TRBJ1-5 | TRBV5-6 | - | TGTGCCAGCAGCTTGGATCGGGTAGGGGGCTTCAATCAGCCCCAGCATTTT | CASSLDRVGGFNQPQHF
- | TRBJ2-1 | TRBV5-4 | once | TGTGCCAGCAGCTTGAGTGGGGCACGCTCCTACAATGAGCAGTTCTTC | CASSLSGARSYNEQFF
TRBD2 | TRBJ2-3 | TRBV6-2/TRBV6-3 | - | TGTGCCACCCGACCCCAGCGGGGTAGCACAGATACGCAGTATTTT | CATRPQRGSTDTQYF
- | TRBJ2-7 | TRBV2 | - | TGTGCCAGCAGCCGGGGGGCGGGTTACGAGCAGTACTTC | CASSRGAGYEQYF
- | TRBJ1-4 | TRBV12-3/TRBV12-4 | - | TGTGCCAGCAGCTTGAGGGCCCGAACTAATGAAAAACTGTTTTTT | CASSLRARTNEKLFF
TRBD1 | TRBJ1-1 | TRBV29-1 | - | TGCAGCGCAACCTCGGAAGTGGTAACAGGGGTGGGCACTGAAGCTTTCTTT | CSATSEVVTGVGTEAFF
TRBD1 | TRBJ1-1 | TRBV29-1 | - | TGCAGCGCCTCGCAGGGGGGCTGGAACACTGAAGCTTTCTTT | CSASQGGWNTEAFF
TRBD1 | TRBJ1-5 | TRBV9 | - | TGTGCCAGCGGTAAAGGGGGCGGACCCCCGGGCGGGCAGCCCCAGCATTTT | CASGKGGGPPGGQPQHF
- | TRBJ2-1 | TRBV29-1 | - | TGCAGCGTTGAAGGGCAGAGTGAAGGCTCCTACAATGAGCAGTTCTTC | CSVEGQSEGSYNEQFF
TRBD1 | TRBJ2-3 | TRBV20-1 | - | TGCAGTGCTAGCACCGGGACAGGTAGCACAGATACGCAGTATTTT | CSASTGTGSTDTQYF
- | TRBJ1-1 | TRBV7-2 | - | TGTGCCAGCAGCCCCCGGACAATCATGAACACTGAAGCTTTCTTT | CASSPRTIMNTEAFF
TRBD1 | TRBJ1-5 | TRBV12-3/TRBV12-4 | - | TGTGCCAGCAGTCGGGGACAGCCAAAGAATCAGCCCCAGCATTTT | CASSRGQPKNQPQHF
- | TRBJ2-3 | TRBV4-2 | - | TGTGCCAGCAGCCAAGATGGTACGGGAACGGATACGCAGTATTTT | CASSQDGTGTDTQYF